The T cell receptor (beta chain) described here comes from a study of cytomegalovirus exposure and HLA in healthy donors. Study-wide results and limits: Several of the most significant clusters were apparently associated with common viral pathogens in a later analysis. Specificity of a few CMV-associated chains for CMV antigens was verified in vitro. Many donors shared some public TCRs, even though most TCR sequences were rare. High sensitivity and specificity were reportedly achieved when the classifier diagnosed cytomegalovirus status.

Per the germline V gene, CDR1 is LNHDA and CDR2 is SQIVND (reference sequence). V lost 0 bases, J lost 1 base, and 10 bases lay in between. CDR3 size: 16 residues. As concerns this clone: Its specificity is unknown.

The PCR ran on 60 Vbeta and 13 Jbeta primers. TCRdb's table, derived via immunoSEQ multiplex PCR, lists solely in-frame clones and lacks some. The data hold around 110,000 clones, with roughly 87% observed a single time. The receptor comes from a young man in good health and CMV-seropositive. This sequence joins TRBV19 and TRBJ2-1; a weak D match, TRBD1 (5 bases). Sequencing input: PBMCs. As DNA, the CDR3 is TGTGCCAGTAGTATAGACAGGGTACAATCCTACAATGAGCAGTTCTTC. Translated: CASSIDRVQSYNEQFF.